Listed below are T cell receptor beta chains from one sample, sequenced in a study of T cell responses to AZD1222 COVID-19 vaccine. Sequenced by immunoSEQ multiplex PCR; TCRdb stores in-frame clones only, minus some. There are some 140,000 clones in the sample; more than 85% occur only once, and around 2.7% lies in the top ten. The sample here was peripheral blood, taken on day 0 of AZD1222 vaccination. The origin of the receptors is an adult in good health. Both conserved end residues are part of each CDR3. D genes are given only for firm matches. Some rows mark clone size as missing; the rest say once, few, many or name a class of expanded clone.

V gene: TRBV12-5
J gene: TRBJ2-3
clone size: once
D gene: .
CDR3 DNA: TGTGCTAGTGGTTCGGTCGATACGCAGTATTTT
CDR3 protein: CASGSVDTQYF

V gene: TRBV21-1
J gene: TRBJ2-1
clone size: .
D gene: .
CDR3 DNA: TGTGCCAGCAGCAAAGGCCCGTTGGGCGGGAGGGCCCACGAGCAGTTCTTC
CDR3 protein: CASSKGPLGGRAHEQFF

V gene: TRBV28
J gene: TRBJ2-7
clone size: .
D gene: .
CDR3 DNA: TGTGCCAGCAGTCCGGGCCCGTTCCTGAGCGAGCAGTACTTC
CDR3 protein: CASSPGPFLSEQYF

V gene: TRBV27
J gene: TRBJ2-1
clone size: once
D gene: .
CDR3 DNA: TGTGCCAGCAGTTTACAGGGGCCCTACAATGAGCAGTTCTTC
CDR3 protein: CASSLQGPYNEQFF

V gene: TRBV6-5
J gene: TRBJ1-2
clone size: .
D gene: .
CDR3 DNA: TGTGCCAGCAAATTGGGAATGCACTATGGCTACACCTTC
CDR3 protein: CASKLGMHYGYTF

V gene: TRBV5-4
J gene: TRBJ2-7
clone size: .
D gene: .
CDR3 DNA: TGTGCCAGCAGCACCCCCAGGGGCGGGAGAATCTACGAGCAGTACTTC
CDR3 protein: CASSTPRGGRIYEQYF

V gene: TRBV10-3
J gene: TRBJ2-7
clone size: .
D gene: TRBD2
CDR3 DNA: TGTGCCATCAGTGATTGGGGGGGTGGCTACGAGCAGTACTTC
CDR3 protein: CAISDWGGGYEQYF

V gene: TRBV7-2
J gene: TRBJ1-2
clone size: .
D gene: TRBD1
CDR3 DNA: TGTGCCAGCAGCTCGGGACAGGGGTATGGCTACACCTTC
CDR3 protein: CASSSGQGYGYTF

V gene: TRBV19
J gene: TRBJ2-1
clone size: .
D gene: .
CDR3 DNA: TGTGCCAGTAGTCCCACTCTCCATGGGTACAATGAGCAGTTCTTC
CDR3 protein: CASSPTLHGYNEQFF

V gene: TRBV11-3
J gene: TRBJ1-1
clone size: .
D gene: .
CDR3 DNA: TGTGCCAGCAGCTTAGAGGTGGGGACTGAAGCTTTCTTT
CDR3 protein: CASSLEVGTEAFF

V gene: TRBV3-1/TRBV3-2
J gene: TRBJ2-4
clone size: .
D gene: .
CDR3 DNA: TGTGCCAGCAGCCAGGTTGGGGTCTTCAAAAACATTCAGTACTTC
CDR3 protein: CASSQVGVFKNIQYF

V gene: TRBV7-2
J gene: TRBJ2-3
clone size: .
D gene: .
CDR3 DNA: TGTGCCAGCAGCCGTAGTACAGGGTTCCCGACAGATACGCAGTATTTT
CDR3 protein: CASSRSTGFPTDTQYF

V gene: TRBV6-1
J gene: TRBJ1-6
clone size: .
D gene: .
CDR3 DNA: TGTGCCAGCAGTGAAGAAACCTGGAGTCTCCTCCACTTT
CDR3 protein: CASSEETWSLLHF

V gene: TRBV10-3
J gene: TRBJ2-7
clone size: .
D gene: TRBD2
CDR3 DNA: TGTGCCATCAGTGAGTTGATTACTAGCGGGAGTACCTACGAGCAGTACTTC
CDR3 protein: CAISELITSGSTYEQYF

V gene: TRBV10-3
J gene: TRBJ2-7
clone size: .
D gene: TRBD1
CDR3 DNA: TGTGCCATCAGTGAGTCGTACAGGGGGCCCCACGAGCAGTACTTC
CDR3 protein: CAISESYRGPHEQYF

V gene: TRBV5-1
J gene: TRBJ2-7
clone size: once
D gene: TRBD2
CDR3 DNA: TGCGCCAGCAGCCCTAGCGGGAGTGTCGGATACGAGCAGTACTTC
CDR3 protein: CASSPSGSVGYEQYF

V gene: TRBV11-3
J gene: TRBJ1-4
clone size: .
D gene: .
CDR3 DNA: TGTGCCAGCAGCCCGGGACTTGCAAAACTGTTTTTT
CDR3 protein: CASSPGLAKLFF

V gene: TRBV4-3
J gene: TRBJ2-1
clone size: .
D gene: .
CDR3 DNA: TGCGCCAGCAGCCATCCGGGCCTAAGGGAGCAGTTCTTC
CDR3 protein: CASSHPGLREQFF

V gene: TRBV7-2
J gene: TRBJ2-5
clone size: .
D gene: TRBD2
CDR3 DNA: TGTGCCAGCAGCTTAGGATACAGCGGGGGGGCCGGGGAGACCCAGTACTTC
CDR3 protein: CASSLGYSGGAGETQYF

V gene: TRBV12-3/TRBV12-4
J gene: TRBJ1-1
clone size: .
D gene: .
CDR3 DNA: TGTGCCAGCAGGGGTAGGAACACTGAAGCTTTCTTT
CDR3 protein: CASRGRNTEAFF

V gene: TRBV6-2/TRBV6-3
J gene: TRBJ1-2
clone size: .
D gene: .
CDR3 DNA: TGTGCCAGCAGTTACACTCCGGGTGTCGGCTACACCTTC
CDR3 protein: CASSYTPGVGYTF

V gene: TRBV18
J gene: TRBJ1-5
clone size: .
D gene: .
CDR3 DNA: TGTGCCAGCTCACCAGGAGTCCAGGGCCGGGTTCAGCCCCAGCATTTT
CDR3 protein: CASSPGVQGRVQPQHF

V gene: TRBV19
J gene: TRBJ1-5
clone size: once
D gene: .
CDR3 DNA: TGTGCCAGTAGCAGGGGAGAGCAGCCCCAGCATTTT
CDR3 protein: CASSRGEQPQHF

V gene: TRBV7-3
J gene: TRBJ1-1
clone size: .
D gene: .
CDR3 DNA: TGTGCCAGCAGCACCAACAAGAACACTGAAGCTTTCTTT
CDR3 protein: CASSTNKNTEAFF

V gene: TRBV10-3
J gene: TRBJ1-3
clone size: .
D gene: TRBD1
CDR3 DNA: TGTGCCACACGGTCGACAGGGGATAGAAACACCATATATTTT
CDR3 protein: CATRSTGDRNTIYF

V gene: TRBV6-1
J gene: TRBJ2-7
clone size: once
D gene: .
CDR3 DNA: TGTGCCAGCAGTGAAACGGACACCGCCTCCTACGAGCAGTACTTC
CDR3 protein: CASSETDTASYEQYF

V gene: TRBV28
J gene: TRBJ1-2
clone size: .
D gene: .
CDR3 DNA: .
CDR3 protein: CASSRERWGRGTF

V gene: TRBV20-1
J gene: TRBJ1-2
clone size: .
D gene: .
CDR3 DNA: TGCAGTGCTCGGACGGAGAATGGCTACACCTTC
CDR3 protein: CSARTENGYTF